These T cell receptor beta chains were read from a single sample in a study of patients and donors after allogeneic stem cell transplantation. Using its own MiXCR run on the RT-PCR reads, TCRdb lists one record per CDR3 protein. This sample has hundreds of thousands of distinct CDR3 sequences, with around two fifths found just once. Sequencing was performed on blood, either unsorted or a sorted T cell fraction (not recorded which). These receptor sequences come from a human donor who was either an allogeneic HSCT recipient or a stem cell or donor lymphocyte infusion donor (not recorded which). It is not recorded whose cells these are; they may come from a transplant donor. Each CDR3 is given with its conserved first and last residue. A D gene is named only where the DNA matches it firmly. Some rows have no size entry. The others give once, few or many, or a class for an expanded clone.

V,J,D,size,DNA,CDR3
TRBV5-1,TRBJ1-6,-,few,TGCGCCAGCAGCCCGAGGGTGGGGGCATTTACAAATTCACCCCTCCACTTT,CASSPRVGAFTNSPLHF
TRBV16,TRBJ1-1,TRBD1,few,TGTGCCAGCAGCCAATCCGGACAGGGAGGCACTGAAGCTTTCTTT,CASSQSGQGGTEAFF
TRBV12-3/TRBV12-4,TRBJ2-5,-,few,TGTGCCAGCAGTCCGGACCCATGGGAGACCCAGTACTTC,CASSPDPWETQYF
TRBV15,TRBJ1-5,TRBD1,few,TGTGCCACCAGCAGATACAGGGGGCGAAGCAATCAGCCCCAGCATTTT,CATSRYRGRSNQPQHF
TRBV6-6,TRBJ1-6,-,many,TGTGCCAGCAGTTACTCGAACCCAACCTCTGGTTCACCCCTCCACTTT,CASSYSNPTSGSPLHF
TRBV28,TRBJ1-1,-,-,TGTGCCAGCAGTGAGACAGGACTAGCCCACACTGAAGCTTTCTTT,CASSETGLAHTEAFF
TRBV4-3,TRBJ2-3,-,-,TGCGCCAGCAGCCGAGCCCTGGGGCTTTACACAGATACGCAGTATTTT,CASSRALGLYTDTQYF
TRBV28,TRBJ2-5,TRBD2,-,TGTGCCAGCAGCTTCCTCCGGGCTAGCGGGGGGCGGGAGACCCAGTACTTC,CASSFLRASGGRETQYF
TRBV4-2,TRBJ1-3,-,-,TGTGCCAGCAGCCCCCCGATCCGCAAGGGGCCAGGAAACACCATATATTTT,CASSPPIRKGPGNTIYF
TRBV7-9,TRBJ1-1,-,few,TGTGCCAGCAGCCTCGAGTTGGACACTGAAGCTTTCTTT,CASSLELDTEAFF
TRBV7-2,TRBJ1-5,-,-,TGTGCCAGCAGCGTAGCAGGAACCCAGCCCCAGCATTTT,CASSVAGTQPQHF
TRBV9,TRBJ1-1,TRBD1,few,TGTGCCAGCACCCAGACAGGGGCGAACACTGAAGCTTTCTTT,CASTQTGANTEAFF
TRBV7-2,TRBJ1-3,-,few,TGTGCCAGCAGCCCATGGAAAATAGGGGATTACTCTGGAAACACCATATATTTT,CASSPWKIGDYSGNTIYF
TRBV12-3/TRBV12-4,TRBJ1-5,TRBD1,few,TGTGCCAGCAGTTCCACCGGGACAGGGGGAAATAGCAATCAGCCCCAGCATTTT,CASSSTGTGGNSNQPQHF
TRBV7-3,TRBJ2-3,-,-,TGTGCCAGCAGCTCCGGCGGTACAGATACGCAGTATTTT,CASSSGGTDTQYF
TRBV6-5,TRBJ1-5,-,few,TGTGCCAGCAGTAGGATGGGGGCTGATCAGCCCCAGCATTTT,CASSRMGADQPQHF
TRBV11-2,TRBJ2-3,-,-,TGTGCCAGCAGCTTACAAAGGAGACAAACGCAGTATTTT,CASSLQRRQTQYF
TRBV5-5,TRBJ2-5,-,-,TGTGCCAGCAGCTTGGGGCGGTTACAAGAGACCCAGTACTTC,CASSLGRLQETQYF
TRBV6-1,TRBJ2-3,TRBD2,-,TGTGCCAGCATCCGACTAGCGGGTAGCACAGATACGCAGTATTTT,CASIRLAGSTDTQYF
TRBV4-2,TRBJ2-5,-,-,TGTGCCAGCAGCCAAGTTCAGTTGGAGACCCAGTACTTC,CASSQVQLETQYF
TRBV4-1,TRBJ1-1,-,-,TGCGCCACCCGGGGCCGAGAGAACACTGAAGCTTTCTTT,CATRGRENTEAFF
TRBV12-3/TRBV12-4,TRBJ2-7,-,few,TGTGCCAGCAGTGCCGCGACAGCCCCCTACGAGCAGTACTTC,CASSAATAPYEQYF
TRBV9,TRBJ2-2,TRBD2,few,TGTGCCAGCAGCTCCACTAGCGGGAACACCGGGGAGCTGTTTTTT,CASSSTSGNTGELFF
TRBV9,TRBJ1-2,-,-,TGTGCCAGCAGCGGACCCCCCCGAGAGAACTATGGCTACACCTTC,CASSGPPRENYGYTF
TRBV12-3/TRBV12-4,TRBJ2-1,TRBD1,-,TGTGCCAGCAGTTTGGACAGGTCTTATTACAATGAGCAGTTCTTC,CASSLDRSYYNEQFF
TRBV28,TRBJ2-7,-,few,TGTGCCAGCAATCCGGACTTCGCCTACGAGCAGTACTTC,CASNPDFAYEQYF
TRBV12-3/TRBV12-4,TRBJ1-1,-,few,TGTGCCAGCAGTTTAGAGGGCGGCTTAACTGAAGCTTTCTTT,CASSLEGGLTEAFF
TRBV20-1,TRBJ1-5,-,-,TGCAGTGCCGGTGGACAGCCCCAGCATTTT,CSAGGQPQHF
TRBV5-1,TRBJ1-5,-,few,TGCGCCAGCCGAACAGGAGACAATCAGCCCCAGCATTTT,CASRTGDNQPQHF
TRBV20-1,TRBJ1-1,TRBD1,many,TGCAGTGCCAGACAGGGGCTTTGGGACACTGAAGCTTTCTTT,CSARQGLWDTEAFF
TRBV12-3/TRBV12-4,TRBJ1-5,TRBD1,few,TGTGCCAGCAGTCCAGGGGGGATTCAGCCCCAGCATTTT,CASSPGGIQPQHF
TRBV3-1,TRBJ1-2,-,few,TGTGCCAGCAGCCAAGATCCGGGGAGGCCCTATGGCTACACCTTC,CASSQDPGRPYGYTF
TRBV7-9,TRBJ2-7,-,-,TGTGCCAGCAGCTTCGGGGGAACATACGAGCAGTACTTC,CASSFGGTYEQYF
TRBV7-3,TRBJ2-3,TRBD2,-,TGTGCCAGCAGCTCGAGACTAGCGGGGAGCTACACAGATACGCAGTATTTT,CASSSRLAGSYTDTQYF
TRBV5-1,TRBJ2-3,-,-,TGCGCCAGCAGCTTGCCCAGGGGCCACACAGATACGCAGTATTTT,CASSLPRGHTDTQYF
TRBV4-2,TRBJ2-1,-,-,TGTGCCAGCAGCCAAGAGGACTACCCGACGAATGAGCAGTTCTTC,CASSQEDYPTNEQFF
TRBV4-1,TRBJ1-5,TRBD1,few,TGCGCCAGCAGCCGACAGGGGGCGCGGGACCAGCCCCAGCATTTT,CASSRQGARDQPQHF
TRBV4-2,TRBJ2-3,-,-,TGTGCCAGCAGCCAAGTCGGAGGGACCTCCTACACAGATACGCAGTATTTT,CASSQVGGTSYTDTQYF
TRBV2,TRBJ1-2,-,-,TGTGCCAGCAGCCCGCTGGACAGTTATGGCTACACCTTC,CASSPLDSYGYTF
TRBV12-3/TRBV12-4,TRBJ2-3,TRBD2,-,TGTGCCAGCATAACTAGCGCGGGGGGGACCACAGATACGCAGTATTTT,CASITSAGGTTDTQYF
TRBV27,TRBJ2-7,-,few,TGTGCCAGCAGTTTAGGGGGGCCCTCCTACGAGCAGTACTTC,CASSLGGPSYEQYF
TRBV7-3,TRBJ1-2,TRBD1,-,TGTGCCAGCAGCTCGGACAGGAATGGGGGCTACACCTTC,CASSSDRNGGYTF
TRBV12-3/TRBV12-4,TRBJ2-5,-,-,TGTGCCAGCAGTTTAAAGGGTCGGACCCAGTACTTC,CASSLKGRTQYF
TRBV7-9,TRBJ2-1,-,few,TGTGCCTGCCTTCGGGACACTTTCTCCTACAATGAGCAGTTCTTC,CACLRDTFSYNEQFF